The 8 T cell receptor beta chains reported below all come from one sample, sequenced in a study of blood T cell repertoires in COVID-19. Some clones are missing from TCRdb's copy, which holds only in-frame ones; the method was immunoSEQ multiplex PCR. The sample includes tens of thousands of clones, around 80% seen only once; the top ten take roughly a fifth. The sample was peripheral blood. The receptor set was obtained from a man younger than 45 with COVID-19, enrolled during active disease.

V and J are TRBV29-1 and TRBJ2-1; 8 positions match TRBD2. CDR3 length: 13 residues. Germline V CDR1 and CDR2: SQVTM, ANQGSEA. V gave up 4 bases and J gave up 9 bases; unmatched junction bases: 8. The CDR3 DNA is TGCAGCGTTGTTCGCGGCGGGGGGTTTGAGCAGTTCTTC. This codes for CSVVRGGGFEQFF.

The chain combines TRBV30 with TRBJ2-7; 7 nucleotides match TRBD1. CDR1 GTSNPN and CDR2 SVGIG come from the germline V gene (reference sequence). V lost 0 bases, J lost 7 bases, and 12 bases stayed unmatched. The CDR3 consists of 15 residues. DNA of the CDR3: TGTGCCTGGAGTGTAGGGGCAGGGGGTCCGGGGGAGCAGTACTTC. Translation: CAWSVGAGGPGEQYF.

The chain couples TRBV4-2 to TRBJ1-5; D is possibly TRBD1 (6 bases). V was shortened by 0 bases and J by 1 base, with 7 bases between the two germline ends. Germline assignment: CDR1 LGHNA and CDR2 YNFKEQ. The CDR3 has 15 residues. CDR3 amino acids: CASSQDGQSNQPQHF. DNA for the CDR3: TGTGCCAGCAGCCAAGATGGACAGAGCAATCAGCCCCAGCATTTT.

Written as DNA, the CDR3 is TGTGCCAGCAGTGAATATACATCTAGAGAGCAGTTCTTC. This codes for CASSEYTSREQFF. The chain joins TRBV25-1 to TRBJ2-1, with D uncertain. The CDR3 consists of 13 residues. The germline V gene has CDR1 MGHDK and CDR2 SYGVNS. V lost 0 bases to trimming and J lost 10 bases, with 10 bases between them.

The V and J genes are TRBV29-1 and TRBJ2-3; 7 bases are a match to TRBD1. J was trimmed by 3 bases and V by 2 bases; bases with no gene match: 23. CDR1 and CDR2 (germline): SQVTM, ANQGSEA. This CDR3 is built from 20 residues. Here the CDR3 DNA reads TGCAGCGTTGAATTAGGGGGCGTGCGAAAAGGGAATCAAGCGACAGATACGCAGTATTTT. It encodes CSVELGGVRKGNQATDTQYF.

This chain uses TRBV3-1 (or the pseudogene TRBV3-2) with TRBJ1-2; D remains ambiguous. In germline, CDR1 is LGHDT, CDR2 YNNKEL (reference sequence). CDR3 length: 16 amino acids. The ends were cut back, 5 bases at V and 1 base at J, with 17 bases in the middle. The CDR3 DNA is TGTGCCAGCAGCGTCGTTGACGGAGTAAATAACTATGGCTACACCTTC. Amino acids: CASSVVDGVNNYGYTF.

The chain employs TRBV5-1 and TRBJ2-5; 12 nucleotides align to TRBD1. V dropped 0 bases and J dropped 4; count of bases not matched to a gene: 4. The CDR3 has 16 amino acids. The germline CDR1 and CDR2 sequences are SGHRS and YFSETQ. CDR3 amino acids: CASSLGGQGALETQYF. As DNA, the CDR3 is TGCGCCAGCAGCTTGGGGGGACAGGGGGCGTTAGAGACCCAGTACTTC.

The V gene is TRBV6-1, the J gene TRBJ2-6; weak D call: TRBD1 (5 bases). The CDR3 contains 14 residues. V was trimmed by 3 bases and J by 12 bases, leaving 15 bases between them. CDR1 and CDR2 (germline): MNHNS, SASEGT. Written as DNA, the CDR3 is TGTGCCAGCAGTGATGGGGCAGCTTTGTCCGTCCTGACTTTC. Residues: CASSDGAALSVLTF.